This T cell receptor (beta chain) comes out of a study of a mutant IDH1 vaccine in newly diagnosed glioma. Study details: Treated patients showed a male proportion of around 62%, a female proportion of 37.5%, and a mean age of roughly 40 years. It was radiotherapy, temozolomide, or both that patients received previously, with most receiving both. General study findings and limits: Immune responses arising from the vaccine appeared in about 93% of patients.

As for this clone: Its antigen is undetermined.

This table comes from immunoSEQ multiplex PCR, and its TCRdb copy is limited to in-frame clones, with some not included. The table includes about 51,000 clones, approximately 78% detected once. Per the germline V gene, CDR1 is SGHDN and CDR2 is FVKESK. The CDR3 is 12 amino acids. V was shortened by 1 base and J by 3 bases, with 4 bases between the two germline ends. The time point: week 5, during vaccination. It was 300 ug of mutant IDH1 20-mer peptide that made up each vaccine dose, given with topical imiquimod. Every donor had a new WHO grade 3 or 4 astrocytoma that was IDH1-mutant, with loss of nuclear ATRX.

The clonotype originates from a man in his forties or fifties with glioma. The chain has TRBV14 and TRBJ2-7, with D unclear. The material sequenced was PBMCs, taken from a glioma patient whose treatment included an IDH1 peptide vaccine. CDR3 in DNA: TGTGCCAGCAGCCAAGGGGGCTACGAGCAGTACTTC. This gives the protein CASSQGGYEQYF.